This is a list of T cell receptor beta chains from one sample in a study of healthy donors' naive CD4 and CD8 T cells. MiXCR, applied by TCRdb to the reads, yields one record per CDR3 protein. The data show some 190,000 distinct CDR3 sequences, around 80% seen once. Sequencing input: naive CD4+ and CD8+ T cells sorted from blood, pooled from several donors. The receptors were sampled from a pool of human donors in good health; the sample pools cells from several healthy donors. Each CDR3 is given with its conserved first and last residue. A D gene is named only where the DNA matches it firmly. Some rows mark clone size as missing; the rest say once, few, many or name a class of expanded clone.

size,J,V,D,DNA,CDR3
-,TRBJ2-7,TRBV5-1,TRBD2,TGCGCCAGCAGCTCCGGGACTAACCCCTACGAGCAGTACTTC,CASSSGTNPYEQYF
few,TRBJ1-2,TRBV15,TRBD1,TGTGCCACCAGCAGAGCAACAGGGGGCTATGGCTACACCTTC,CATSRATGGYGYTF
once,TRBJ2-2,TRBV27,TRBD2,TGTGCCAGCAGTTTTCTAGCGGGGTTGGGCGGGGAGCTGTTTTTT,CASSFLAGLGGELFF
-,TRBJ2-7,TRBV15,TRBD1,TGTGCCACCAGCACAAGACAGGGTTTTGTCGAGCAGTACTTC,CATSTRQGFVEQYF
-,TRBJ2-7,TRBV29-1,-,TGCAGCGACCCCAGGGGATCTGACGAGCAGTACTTC,CSDPRGSDEQYF
-,TRBJ1-6,TRBV28,-,TGTGCCAGCGGGGTAATCAATAATTCACCCCTCCACTTT,CASGVINNSPLHF
-,TRBJ1-1,TRBV27,-,TGTGCCAGCAGTTTACCGGGAGGCAGGGGAAAAGCTTTCTTT,CASSLPGGRGKAFF
-,TRBJ2-5,TRBV19,-,TGTGCCAGTAGTATATCCGGAATAGAGACCCAGTACTTC,CASSISGIETQYF
once,TRBJ1-2,TRBV6-5,TRBD1,TGTGCCAGCAGTTACTCCCCAGGGGGCCGTACCTACACCTTC,CASSYSPGGRTYTF
-,TRBJ1-2,TRBV6-5,TRBD1,TGTGCCAGCAGTTACTCGGGGACAGCTATTGCTAACTATGGCTACACCTTC,CASSYSGTAIANYGYTF
-,TRBJ2-2,TRBV12-5,TRBD1,TGTGCTAGTGGTTCTCCCGGGACAGGGGCCACCGGGGAGCTGTTTTTT,CASGSPGTGATGELFF
once,TRBJ2-7,TRBV18,TRBD1,TGTGCCAGCTCAACGACAGGGGGCGCGGAATACGAGCAGTACTTC,CASSTTGGAEYEQYF
-,TRBJ2-1,TRBV29-1,-,TGCAGCGCCCACCTACACAGGGCTAGCTCCTACAATGAGCAGTTCTTC,CSAHLHRASSYNEQFF
few,TRBJ2-1,TRBV20-1,-,TGCAGTGCTGGGCAGGGAAATAGGGTCGATGAGCAGTTCTTC,CSAGQGNRVDEQFF